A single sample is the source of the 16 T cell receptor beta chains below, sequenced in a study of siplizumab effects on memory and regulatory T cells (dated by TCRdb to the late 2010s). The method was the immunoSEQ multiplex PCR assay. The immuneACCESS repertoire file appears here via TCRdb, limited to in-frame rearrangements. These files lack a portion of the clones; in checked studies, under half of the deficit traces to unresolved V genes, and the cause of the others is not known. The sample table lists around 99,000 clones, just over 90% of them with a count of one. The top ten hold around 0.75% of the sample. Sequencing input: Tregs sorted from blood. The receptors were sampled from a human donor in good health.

DNA of the CDR3: TGTGCCAGCAGCCTCGGGATATCCGAGCAGTACTTC. It translates to CASSLGISEQYF. The chain has TRBV11-2 and TRBJ2-7; tentatively, D is TRBD2 (5 bases). Per the germline V gene, CDR1 is SGHAT and CDR2 is FQNNGV. There are 12 residues in the CDR3. V lost 5 bases and J lost 6, with 11 bases in between.

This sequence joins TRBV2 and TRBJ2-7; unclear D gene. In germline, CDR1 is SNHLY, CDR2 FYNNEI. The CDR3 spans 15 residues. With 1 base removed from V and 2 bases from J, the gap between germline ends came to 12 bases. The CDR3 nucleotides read TGTGCCAGCAGTGAAGGCAGCCAGTTCCCCTACGAGCAGTACTTC. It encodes CASSEGSQFPYEQYF. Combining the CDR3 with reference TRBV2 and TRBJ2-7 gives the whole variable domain EPEVTQTPSHQVTQMGQEVILRCVPISNHLYFYWYRQILGQKVEFLVSFYNNEISEKSEIFDDQFSVERPDGSNFTLKIRSTKLEDSAMYFCASSEGSQFPYEQYFGPGTRLTVT.

This CDR3 reads CASSLVQGGAFF. In nucleotides, the CDR3 is TGTGCCAGCAGCTTAGTACAGGGCGGCGCTTTCTTT. The chain couples TRBV11-1 to TRBJ1-1; D possibly corresponds to TRBD1 (6 bases). CDR3 length: 12 amino acids. Germline V gives CDR1 SGHAT, CDR2 FQDESV (reference sequence). The V gene lost 1 base and the J gene lost 11 bases, with 11 bases spanning the gap.

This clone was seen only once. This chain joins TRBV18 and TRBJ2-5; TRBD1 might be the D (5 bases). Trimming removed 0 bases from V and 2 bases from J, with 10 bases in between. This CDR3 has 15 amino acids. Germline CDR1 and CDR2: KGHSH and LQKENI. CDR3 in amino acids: CASSPPWGGQETQYF. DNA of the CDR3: TGTGCCAGCTCACCACCGTGGGGCGGTCAAGAGACCCAGTACTTC. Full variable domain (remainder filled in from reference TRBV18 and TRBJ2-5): NAGVMQNPRHLVRRRGQEARLRCSPMKGHSHVYWYRQLPEEGLKFMVYLQKENIIDESGMPKERFSAEFPKEGPSILRIQQVVRGDSAAYFCASSPPWGGQETQYFGPGTRLLVL.

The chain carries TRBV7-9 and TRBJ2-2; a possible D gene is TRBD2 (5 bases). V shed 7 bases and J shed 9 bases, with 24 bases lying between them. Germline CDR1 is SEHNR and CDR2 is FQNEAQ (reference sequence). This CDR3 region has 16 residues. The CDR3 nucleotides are TGTGCCAGCATCAAGTTCCTCAAGATAGAGGGAAGGGAGCTGTTTTTT. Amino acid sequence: CASIKFLKIEGRELFF.

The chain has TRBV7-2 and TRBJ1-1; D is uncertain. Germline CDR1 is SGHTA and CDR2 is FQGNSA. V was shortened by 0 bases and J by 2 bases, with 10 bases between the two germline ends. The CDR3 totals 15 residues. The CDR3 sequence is CASSLAHILNTEAFF. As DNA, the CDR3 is TGTGCCAGCAGCTTAGCCCACATTCTAAACACTGAAGCTTTCTTT. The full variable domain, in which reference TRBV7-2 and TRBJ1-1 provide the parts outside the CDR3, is GAGVSQSPSNKVTEKGKDVELRCDPISGHTALYWYRQSLGQGLEFLIYFQGNSAPDKSGLPSDRFSAERTGGSVSTLTIQRTQQEDSAVYLCASSLAHILNTEAFFGQGTRLTVV.

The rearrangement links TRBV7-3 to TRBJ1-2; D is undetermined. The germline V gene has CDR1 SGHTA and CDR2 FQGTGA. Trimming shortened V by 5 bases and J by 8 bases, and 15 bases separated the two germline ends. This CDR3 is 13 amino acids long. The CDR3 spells CASSLPNRVGYTF. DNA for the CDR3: TGTGCCAGCAGCCTACCTAATAGGGTCGGCTACACCTTC.

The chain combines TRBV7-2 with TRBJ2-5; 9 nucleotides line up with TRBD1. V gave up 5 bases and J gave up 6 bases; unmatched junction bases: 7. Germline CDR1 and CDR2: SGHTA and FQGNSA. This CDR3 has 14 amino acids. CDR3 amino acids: CASSLGQGPKTQYF. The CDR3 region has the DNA TGTGCCAGCAGCCTTGGACAGGGGCCCAAGACCCAGTACTTC.

The CDR3 coding sequence is TGTGCCAGCAGCCAACAGGGTACGACCTACGAGCAGTACTTC. This gives the protein CASSQQGTTYEQYF. The chain employs TRBV11-2 and TRBJ2-7, with D maybe TRBD1 (6 bases). This CDR3 has 14 amino acids. Germline V gene sequence: CDR1 SGHAT, CDR2 FQNNGV. V was trimmed by 5 bases and J by 2 bases, leaving 13 bases between them. Supplemented by reference TRBV11-2 and TRBJ2-7, the full variable domain reads EAGVAQSPRYKIIEKRQSVAFWCNPISGHATLYWYQQILGQGPKLLIQFQNNGVVDDSQLPKDRFSAERLKGVDSTLKIQPAKLEDSAVYLCASSQQGTTYEQYFGPGTRLTVT.

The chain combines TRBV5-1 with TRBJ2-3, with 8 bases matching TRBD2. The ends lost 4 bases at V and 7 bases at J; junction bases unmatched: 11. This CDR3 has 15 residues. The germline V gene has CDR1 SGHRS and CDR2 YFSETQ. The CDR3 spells CASSLGVAGSNTQYF. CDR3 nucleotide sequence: TGCGCCAGCAGCCTTGGGGTAGCGGGATCGAATACGCAGTATTTT.

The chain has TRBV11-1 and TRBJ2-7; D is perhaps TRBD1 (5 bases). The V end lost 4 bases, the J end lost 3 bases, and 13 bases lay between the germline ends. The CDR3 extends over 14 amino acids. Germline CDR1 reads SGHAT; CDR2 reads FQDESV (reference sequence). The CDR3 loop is CASSSMAGNYEQYF. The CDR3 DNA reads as TGTGCCAGCAGCTCGATGGCAGGGAACTACGAGCAGTACTTC. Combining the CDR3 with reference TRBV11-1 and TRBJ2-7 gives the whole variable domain EAEVAQSPRYKITEKSQAVAFWCDPISGHATLYWYRQILGQGPELLVQFQDESVVDDSQLPKDRFSAERLKGVDSTLKIQPAELGDSAMYLCASSSMAGNYEQYFGPGTRLTVT.

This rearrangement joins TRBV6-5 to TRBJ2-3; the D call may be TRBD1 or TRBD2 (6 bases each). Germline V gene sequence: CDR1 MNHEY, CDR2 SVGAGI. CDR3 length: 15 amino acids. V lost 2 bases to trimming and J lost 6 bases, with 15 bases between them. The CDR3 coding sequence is TGTGCCAGCAGTTACGAGGGGGGCCGGGTGGATACGCAGTATTTT. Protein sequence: CASSYEGGRVDTQYF.

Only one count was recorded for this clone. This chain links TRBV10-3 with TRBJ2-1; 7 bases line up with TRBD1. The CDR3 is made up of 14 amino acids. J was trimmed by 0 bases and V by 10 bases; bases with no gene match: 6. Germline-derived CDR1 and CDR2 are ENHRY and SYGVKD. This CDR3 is CATRDSRSYNEQFF. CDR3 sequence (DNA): TGTGCCACCCGGGACAGTCGCTCCTACAATGAGCAGTTCTTC.

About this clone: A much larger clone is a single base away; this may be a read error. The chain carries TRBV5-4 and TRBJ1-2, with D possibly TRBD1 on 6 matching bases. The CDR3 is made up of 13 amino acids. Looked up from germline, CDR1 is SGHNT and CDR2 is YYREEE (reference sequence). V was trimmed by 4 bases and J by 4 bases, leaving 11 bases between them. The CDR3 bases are TGTGCCAGCAGCCTAACAGGGCCCTATGGCTACACCTTC. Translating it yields CASSLTGPYGYTF.

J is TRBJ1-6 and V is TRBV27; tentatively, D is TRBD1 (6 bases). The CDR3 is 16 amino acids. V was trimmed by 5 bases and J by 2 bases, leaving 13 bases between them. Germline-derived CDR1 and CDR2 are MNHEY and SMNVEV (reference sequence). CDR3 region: CASSGWGATYNSPLHF. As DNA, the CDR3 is TGTGCCAGCAGTGGTTGGGGGGCCACCTATAATTCACCCCTCCACTTT.

The CDR3 bases are TGTGCCACCAGCAGAGGGAGGACCCATCACACCTTC. As protein: CATSRGRTHHTF. The rearrangement uses TRBV15 and TRBJ1-2, with D unresolved. CDR1 is LNHNV, CDR2 YYDKDF, per germline (reference sequence). The V end lost 1 base, the J end lost 12 bases, and 12 bases lay between the germline ends. The CDR3 totals 12 residues.